This T cell receptor beta chain was obtained from a study of T cell responses to AZD1222 COVID-19 vaccine. The protocol was immunoSEQ multiplex PCR, while the TCRdb copy is restricted to in-frame clones and leaves out a portion. Here the sample spans roughly 160,000 clones, 87% being singletons. Whether given at about 4 or about 12 weeks, second doses were pooled. General study points: Clonal diversity was possibly underestimated, and the donors were mostly white British, with more females. The peak T cell response came first, and repertoires were sampled only after it. Variant regions that are unmutated are reportedly the target of nearly half of spike-specific TCRs.

As for this clone: Antigen specificity is unknown.

The clonotype originates from an adult who received the AZD1222 COVID-19 vaccine. This sample comprised peripheral blood, obtained 28 days after the second AZD1222 dose.

CDR3 bases: TGTGCCAGCAGCCAAGGGTCCCGCACAGATACGCAGTATTTT. Amino acids: CASSQGSRTDTQYF. V is TRBV3-1 (or the pseudogene TRBV3-2) and J is TRBJ2-3, with D unresolved. The CDR3 has 14 amino acids. V shed 1 base and J shed 1 base, with 6 bases lying between them. Per germline, CDR1 LGHDT and CDR2 YNNKEL (reference sequence).